This T cell receptor beta chain was identified during a study of cytomegalovirus exposure and HLA in healthy donors. Study background: The same platform was used for the 110 or so validation repertoires as for the 666 first-cohort repertoires, as reported in a later analysis. Study-wide findings and caveats: Cytomegalovirus association was listed for about 180 TCR beta chains. The majority of TCR sequences were rare, yet some public TCRs appeared in many donors.

The table came from immunoSEQ multiplex PCR; TCRdb's copy has only in-frame clones and leaves some out. The sample consists of a few hundred thousand clones, roughly 90% of them appearing once. It was the approximately 130-subject validation cohort, separate from the 666-subject first cohort, to which the donors belonged. To note about this clone: Antigen: not known.

This CDR3 has 15 residues. The V gene end was trimmed by 5 bases and the J gene end by 2 bases; junction bases not matched to a gene: 6. The germline CDR1 and CDR2 sequences are MNHNY and SVGAGI (reference sequence). The chain links TRBV6-6 to TRBJ2-3, with 8 positions matching TRBD1. The sequence was obtained from a woman aged 18 to 35 in good health and CMV-seronegative. The specimen was PBMCs. The CDR3 bases are TGTGCCAGCAGTCGGGACAGGAGACTCACAGATACGCAGTATTTT. This encodes CASSRDRRLTDTQYF.